Listed below are T cell receptor beta chains from one sample, sequenced in a study of molecular identifiers for immune sequencing clone quantification. A single record per CDR3 protein comes from TCRdb applying MiXCR to the PCR reads. This table holds fewer than 8,500 distinct CDR3 sequences, 30% to 35% found once. Sequencing was done on a sample of naive CD8+ T cells from blood, with Jurkat cell RNA spiked in. The receptors here all came from a human donor in good health. Some libraries in this study had Jurkat cell RNA spiked in. Each CDR3 is given with its conserved first and last residue. Fields, in order: clone size, D gene, V gene, J gene, CDR3 DNA, CDR3 protein. The D gene is left open where the match is weak. For some rows the clone size is stated as once, few or many, or as a class when expanded; others skip it.

clone_size: -; d_call: -; v_call: TRBV9; j_call: TRBJ1-5; cdr3_nt: TGTGCCAGCACCCAGGGAGAGTTTTGGGGCAATCAGCCCCAGCATTTT; cdr3_aa: CASTQGEFWGNQPQHF
clone_size: -; d_call: TRBD1; v_call: TRBV29-1; j_call: TRBJ1-3; cdr3_nt: TGCGGCGTTGCCGGGACAGATGAGAGCTCTGGAAACACCATATATTTT; cdr3_aa: CGVAGTDESSGNTIYF
clone_size: -; d_call: -; v_call: TRBV27; j_call: TRBJ2-5; cdr3_nt: TGTGCCAGCAGTTGGGGGGTGGGGCGGCAAGAGACCCAGTACTTC; cdr3_aa: CASSWGVGRQETQYF
clone_size: medium-sized; d_call: -; v_call: TRBV6-2/TRBV6-3; j_call: TRBJ2-7; cdr3_nt: TGTGCCAGCAGTTATGGAAACAGGCCCTACGAGCAGTACTTC; cdr3_aa: CASSYGNRPYEQYF
clone_size: -; d_call: TRBD2; v_call: TRBV5-1; j_call: TRBJ2-3; cdr3_nt: TGCGCCAGCAGCTTGGGACTAGCGGGAGGAGATACGCAGTATTTT; cdr3_aa: CASSLGLAGGDTQYF
clone_size: few; d_call: TRBD1; v_call: TRBV27; j_call: TRBJ2-7; cdr3_nt: TGTGCCAGCAGTAGGACAGGGAGAAGGTACGAGCAGTACTTC; cdr3_aa: CASSRTGRRYEQYF
clone_size: few; d_call: TRBD2; v_call: TRBV9; j_call: TRBJ2-3; cdr3_nt: TGTGCCAGCAGCGTAGCTAGGCTAGCGGAGAGCACAGATACGCAGTATTTT; cdr3_aa: CASSVARLAESTDTQYF
clone_size: few; d_call: -; v_call: TRBV3-1; j_call: TRBJ1-1; cdr3_nt: TGTGCCAGCAGCCAAGATGGCTTTCGGGGGAACACTGAAGCTTTCTTT; cdr3_aa: CASSQDGFRGNTEAFF
clone_size: few; d_call: -; v_call: TRBV7-9; j_call: TRBJ2-5; cdr3_nt: TGTGCCAGCAGCTTAGACCAACTAGGGTACCAAGAGACCCAGTACTTC; cdr3_aa: CASSLDQLGYQETQYF
clone_size: medium-sized; d_call: TRBD2; v_call: TRBV7-9; j_call: TRBJ2-7; cdr3_nt: TGTGCCAGCAGGGGACTAGCGGGGCGCAACGAGCAGTACTTC; cdr3_aa: CASRGLAGRNEQYF
clone_size: -; d_call: -; v_call: TRBV12-3/TRBV12-4; j_call: TRBJ2-2; cdr3_nt: TGTGCCACCCCAGTTTTTGAGTCCACCGGGGAGCTGTTTTTT; cdr3_aa: CATPVFESTGELFF
clone_size: medium-sized; d_call: -; v_call: TRBV7-2; j_call: TRBJ2-7; cdr3_nt: TGTGCCAGCAGCTCAGGAGCGGTCTGGGAGCAGTACTTC; cdr3_aa: CASSSGAVWEQYF
clone_size: -; d_call: -; v_call: TRBV5-1; j_call: TRBJ2-7; cdr3_nt: TGCGCCAGCAGATCCGACAGGCCCCCCCTCTACGAGCAGTACTTC; cdr3_aa: CASRSDRPPLYEQYF
clone_size: few; d_call: -; v_call: TRBV25-1; j_call: TRBJ2-3; cdr3_nt: TGTGCCAGCAGTGAATGGACAGCAAAGCAGCCTAGCACAGATACGCAGTATTTT; cdr3_aa: CASSEWTAKQPSTDTQYF
clone_size: -; d_call: -; v_call: TRBV7-9; j_call: TRBJ2-5; cdr3_nt: TGTGCCAGCAGCCAATTGACGGGGTACCAAGAGACCCAGTACTTC; cdr3_aa: CASSQLTGYQETQYF